Listed here are 10 T cell receptor beta chains from one sample, sequenced in a study of Ad26.COV2.S vaccination and SARS-CoV-2 variants. Assay used: immunoSEQ multiplex PCR; TCRdb lists only in-frame clones, some missing. Of around 300,000 clones detected, 70% to 90% appear once; the ten largest clones hold over 8.5%. Described treatment: 19 received Ad26.COV2.S at low or high dose, single or two shots; about 5 received placebo; per-sample allocation not given. Sampling happened 63 days after the first vaccine or placebo injection. The sample here was peripheral blood, taken in a trial of Ad26.COV2.S vaccine versus placebo. These receptors were collected from a person aged 18-60 years who received the Ad26.COV2.S COVID-19 vaccine or a placebo.

V and J are TRBV24-1 and TRBJ2-3; 10 bases are a match to TRBD2. The CDR3 runs 15 residues. Trimming took 5 bases from V and 6 from J; bases not matched to a gene: 7. Germline CDR1 reads KGHDR; CDR2 reads SFDVKD. The CDR3 loop reads CATSAAGGPGDTQYF. Written as DNA, the CDR3 is TGTGCCACCAGTGCAGCGGGAGGGCCGGGGGATACGCAGTATTTT.

The V and J genes are TRBV15 and TRBJ2-1; D is perhaps TRBD2 (6 bases). Trimming cost V 0 bases and J 10 bases, with 13 bases left between them. The CDR3 spans 14 residues. Germline V gene sequence: CDR1 LNHNV, CDR2 YYDKDF (reference sequence). CDR3 region: CATSRDRGLREQFF. The CDR3 coding sequence is TGTGCCACCAGCAGAGATCGGGGGTTGAGAGAGCAGTTCTTC.

The chain employs TRBV19 and TRBJ2-5; TRBD1 matches 7 bases. Trimming at V came to 5 bases and at J to 2 bases, leaving 11 bases not matched to a gene. Germline lookup yields CDR1 LNHDA and CDR2 SQIVND (reference sequence). The CDR3 consists of 16 residues. CDR3 region: CASSPTGAGGQETQYF. In nucleotides, the CDR3 is TGTGCCAGTAGTCCCACCGGAGCAGGGGGTCAAGAGACCCAGTACTTC.

This chain connects TRBV27 to TRBJ2-7; 12 bases align to TRBD1. The CDR3 covers 14 residues. Germline trimming cut 5 bases from V and 6 bases from J; bases unmatched to any gene: 5. Germline loops: CDR1 MNHEY, CDR2 SMNVEV (reference sequence). The CDR3 DNA reads TGTGCCAGCAGTCCCCGGGACAGGGGGCTCGAGCAGTACTTC. Encoded protein: CASSPRDRGLEQYF.

V and J are TRBV28 and TRBJ2-7, with D perhaps given as TRBD1 or TRBD2 (5 bases each). Germline CDR1 is MDHEN and CDR2 is SYDVKM. Trimming stripped 6 bases from V and 1 base from J, with 10 bases between. This CDR3 spans 13 amino acids. The CDR3 nucleotides read TGTGCCAGCAGGGGGGACGGATCCTACGAGCAGTACTTC. This translates into CASRGDGSYEQYF. The variable domain in full, with the rest retrieved from reference TRBV28 and TRBJ2-7, is DVKVTQSSRYLVKRTGEKVFLECVQDMDHENMFWYRQDPGLGLRLIYFSYDVKMKEKGDIPEGYSVSREKKERFSLILESASTNQTSMYLCASRGDGSYEQYFGPGTRLTVT.

In this sample, this clone turned up once. The chain couples TRBV1 to TRBJ1-1. TRBV1 is labeled a pseudogene. CDR3 size: 17 residues. The CDR3 DNA reads as TGCACCAGCAGCCAAGTAAGAGGGACCCCAATGTCTATAGAAGCTTTCTTT. Translation gives CTSSQVRGTPMSIEAFF.

The V and J genes are TRBV20-1 and TRBJ1-1; D unclear. The CDR3 has 10 residues. V lost 6 bases and J 7 bases, leaving 9 bases between the germline ends. Germline loops: CDR1 DFQATT, CDR2 SNEGSKA (reference sequence). CDR3: CSASDGEAFF. The CDR3 nucleotides read TGCAGTGCCTCGGACGGTGAAGCTTTCTTT.

Details on this clone: The identical CDR3 is also encoded by other nucleotide sequences in the sample. The chain links TRBV28 to TRBJ1-2, with 9 bases identical to TRBD1. Germline-derived CDR1 and CDR2 are MDHEN and SYDVKM. The CDR3 runs to 13 residues. J gave up 7 bases and V 4 bases, and 4 bases lay outside the gene matches. The CDR3 is CASSSGQGGGYTF. The CDR3 DNA is TGTGCCAGCAGTTCGGGACAGGGTGGTGGCTACACCTTC.

On this clone: The sample holds other DNA sequences that translate to the same CDR3. The rearrangement uses TRBV28 and TRBJ1-1; D may be TRBD1 (6 bases). From germline, CDR1 is MDHEN and CDR2 SYDVKM. V was shortened by 5 bases and J by 1 base, with 14 bases between the two germline ends. The CDR3 contains 15 residues. CDR3 nucleotides: TGTGCCAGCAGTCCCTCGGACAGATGGAACACTGAAGCTTTCTTT. Translation gives CASSPSDRWNTEAFF.

The rearrangement links TRBV7-2 to TRBJ1-5; TRBD1 might be the D (5 bases). Deletions cut 4 bases from V and 2 bases from J, with 12 bases between. Germline V gene lookup returns CDR1 SGHTA and CDR2 FQGNSA. The CDR3 is 15 residues long. The CDR3 DNA sequence: TGTGCCAGCAGCTCATCCGGGACTCGCAATCAGCCCCAGCATTTT. Amino acids: CASSSSGTRNQPQHF.